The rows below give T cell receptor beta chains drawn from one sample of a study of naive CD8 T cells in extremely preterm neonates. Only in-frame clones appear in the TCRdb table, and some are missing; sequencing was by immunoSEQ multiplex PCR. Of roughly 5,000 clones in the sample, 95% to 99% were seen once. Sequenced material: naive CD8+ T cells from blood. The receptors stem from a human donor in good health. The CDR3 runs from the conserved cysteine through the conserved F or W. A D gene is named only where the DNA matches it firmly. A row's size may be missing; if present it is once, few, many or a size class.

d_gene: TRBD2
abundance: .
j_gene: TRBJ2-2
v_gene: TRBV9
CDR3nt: TGTGCCAGCAGCGTAGGCGGGAGGAACACCGGGGAGCTGTTTTTT
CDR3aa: CASSVGGRNTGELFF

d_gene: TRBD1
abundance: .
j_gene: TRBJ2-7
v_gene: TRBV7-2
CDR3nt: TGTGCCAGCAGCTCGGACAGGGCATCGGCCTACGAGCAGTACTTC
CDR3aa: CASSSDRASAYEQYF

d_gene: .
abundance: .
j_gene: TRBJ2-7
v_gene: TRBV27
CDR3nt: TGTGCCAGCAGTTTATCGGAGGAGGGATGGTACTACGAGCAGTACTTC
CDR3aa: CASSLSEEGWYYEQYF

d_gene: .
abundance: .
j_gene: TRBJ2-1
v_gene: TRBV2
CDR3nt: TGTGCCAGCAGTGGAACGGGAGTGTCCTACAATGAGCAGTTCTTC
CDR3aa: CASSGTGVSYNEQFF

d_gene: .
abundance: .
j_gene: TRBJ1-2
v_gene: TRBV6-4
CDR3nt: TGTGCCAGCAGTGACTCGGGGGGGAGAGGCTACACCTTC
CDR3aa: CASSDSGGRGYTF

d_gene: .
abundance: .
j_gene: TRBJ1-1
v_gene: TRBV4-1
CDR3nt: TGCGCCAGCAGCCAAGATCTGGGGGCCGGCACTGAAGCTTTCTTT
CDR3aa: CASSQDLGAGTEAFF

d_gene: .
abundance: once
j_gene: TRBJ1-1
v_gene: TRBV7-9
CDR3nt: TGTGCCAGCAGCTTTCGGGGGAGGGGAACGGTCGCTGAAGCTTTCTTT
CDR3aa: CASSFRGRGTVAEAFF

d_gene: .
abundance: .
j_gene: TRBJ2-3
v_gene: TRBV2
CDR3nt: TGTGCCAGCAGTGATTTTGGGCAGGGGTGGGGAAATACGCAGTATTTT
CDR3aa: CASSDFGQGWGNTQYF

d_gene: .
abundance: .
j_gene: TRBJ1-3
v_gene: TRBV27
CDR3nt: TGTGCCAGCAGTTCCACCAGACAGGGAAACACCATATATTTT
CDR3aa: CASSSTRQGNTIYF

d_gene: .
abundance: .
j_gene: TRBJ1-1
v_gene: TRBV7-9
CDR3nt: TGTGCCAGCAGCTTAGCGATCCCGGACAGGAACACTGAAGCTTTCTTT
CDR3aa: CASSLAIPDRNTEAFF

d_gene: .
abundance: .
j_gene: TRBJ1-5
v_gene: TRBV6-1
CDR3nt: TGTGCCAGCAGTGACAGATATAGCAATCAGCCCCAGCATTTT
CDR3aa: CASSDRYSNQPQHF

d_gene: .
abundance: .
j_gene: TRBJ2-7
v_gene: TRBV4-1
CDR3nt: TGCGCCAGCAGCCAAGATGAGGACTATCGACACTACGAGCAGTACTTC
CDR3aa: CASSQDEDYRHYEQYF

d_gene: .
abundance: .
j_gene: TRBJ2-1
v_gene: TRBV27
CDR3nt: TGTGCCAGCAGTTATCGGACAGAAAATGAGCAGTTCTTC
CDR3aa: CASSYRTENEQFF

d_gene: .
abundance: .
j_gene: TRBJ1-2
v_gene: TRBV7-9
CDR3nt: TGTGCCAGCAGCTTCCCCGGGCAGGGCATTGGCTACACCTTC
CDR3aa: CASSFPGQGIGYTF

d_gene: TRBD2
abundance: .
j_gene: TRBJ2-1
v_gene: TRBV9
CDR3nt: TGTGCCAGCAGCGTAGAGGGGCTAGCGGGATTCAATGAGCAGTTCTTC
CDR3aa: CASSVEGLAGFNEQFF

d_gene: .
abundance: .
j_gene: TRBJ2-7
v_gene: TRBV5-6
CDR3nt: TGTGCCAGCAGCAGCTCCAGGGTTTGGGAGCAGTACTTC
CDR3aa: CASSSSRVWEQYF

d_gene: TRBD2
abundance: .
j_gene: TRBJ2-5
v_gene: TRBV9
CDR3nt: TGTGCCAGCAATAGTGGGGAGGGTGAGACCCAGTACTTC
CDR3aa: CASNSGEGETQYF

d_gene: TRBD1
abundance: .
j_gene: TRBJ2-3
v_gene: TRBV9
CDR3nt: TGTGCCAGCAGCCCCTCTATGGACAGGCGTAGCACAGATACGCAGTATTTT
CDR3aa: CASSPSMDRRSTDTQYF

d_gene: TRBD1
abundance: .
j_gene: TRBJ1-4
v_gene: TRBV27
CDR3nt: TGTGCCAGCAGTCCTTTGGACAGGGGTGAAAAACTGTTTTTT
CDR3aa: CASSPLDRGEKLFF

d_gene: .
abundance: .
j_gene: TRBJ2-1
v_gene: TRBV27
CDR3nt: TGTGCCAGCAGTCTAGGGAGCTCCTACAATGAGCAGTTCTTC
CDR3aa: CASSLGSSYNEQFF

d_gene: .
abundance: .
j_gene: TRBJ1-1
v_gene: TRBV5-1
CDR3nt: TGCGCCAGCAGCTTTTCACAGGGTTATGACACTGAAGCTTTCTTT
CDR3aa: CASSFSQGYDTEAFF

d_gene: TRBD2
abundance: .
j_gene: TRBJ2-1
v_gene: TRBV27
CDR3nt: TGTGCCAGCAGCTTCAGCGGGAGTTCCTACAATGAGCAGTTCTTC
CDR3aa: CASSFSGSSYNEQFF

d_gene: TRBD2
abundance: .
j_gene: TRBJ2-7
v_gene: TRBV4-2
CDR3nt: TGTGCCAGCAGCCTAAAGACTAGCGAGACCTACGAGCAGTACTTC
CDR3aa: CASSLKTSETYEQYF

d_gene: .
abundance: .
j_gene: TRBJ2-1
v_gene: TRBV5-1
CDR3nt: TGCGCCAGCAGCTTGGGGGGAGGTCTCCCCGAGCAGTTCTTC
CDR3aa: CASSLGGGLPEQFF

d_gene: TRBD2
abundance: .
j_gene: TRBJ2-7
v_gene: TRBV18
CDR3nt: TGTGCCAGCTCACTACGGGGGGGAAGCTCCTACGAGCAGTACTTC
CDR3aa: CASSLRGGSSYEQYF

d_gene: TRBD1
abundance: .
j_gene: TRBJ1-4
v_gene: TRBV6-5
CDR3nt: TGTGCCAGCAGCGGTCCGGGACAGCTTAATGAAAAACTGTTTTTT
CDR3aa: CASSGPGQLNEKLFF

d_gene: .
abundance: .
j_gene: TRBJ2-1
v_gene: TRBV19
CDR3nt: TGTGCCAGTAGCATAATGACGTTCAGGCCGAGCTCCTACAATGAGCAGTTCTTC
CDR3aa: CASSIMTFRPSSYNEQFF

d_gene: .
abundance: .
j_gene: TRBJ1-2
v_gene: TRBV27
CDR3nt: TGTGCCAGCAGTTTTTCTACAACAGGGGGCTACACCTTC
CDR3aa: CASSFSTTGGYTF

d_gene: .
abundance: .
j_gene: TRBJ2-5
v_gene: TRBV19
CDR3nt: TGTGCCAGTCGCCCGAGAGGGCAGGAGACCCAGTACTTC
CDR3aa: CASRPRGQETQYF

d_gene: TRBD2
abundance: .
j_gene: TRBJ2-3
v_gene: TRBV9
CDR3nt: TGTGCCAGCAGCCCGACTAGCGGGATTGGAGATACGCAGTATTTT
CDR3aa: CASSPTSGIGDTQYF

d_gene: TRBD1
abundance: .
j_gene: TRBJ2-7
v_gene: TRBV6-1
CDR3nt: TGTGCCAGCAGGGGACGGACAGGAGCCTACGAGCAGTACTTC
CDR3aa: CASRGRTGAYEQYF

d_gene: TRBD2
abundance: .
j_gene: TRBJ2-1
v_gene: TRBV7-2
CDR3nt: TGTGCCAGCAGCCCCGGGACTAGCGGGAGCTCCTACAATGAGCAGTTCTTC
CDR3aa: CASSPGTSGSSYNEQFF

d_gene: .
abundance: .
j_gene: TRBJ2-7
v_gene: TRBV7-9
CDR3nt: TGTGCCAGCAGCTTTCTACAGTCTGAGGAGCAGTACTTC
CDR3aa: CASSFLQSEEQYF

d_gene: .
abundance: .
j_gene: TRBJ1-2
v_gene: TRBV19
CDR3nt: TGTGCCAGTAACCCGGGACTGATGTATGGCTACACCTTC
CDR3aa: CASNPGLMYGYTF

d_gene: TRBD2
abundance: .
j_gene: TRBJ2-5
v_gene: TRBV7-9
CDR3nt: TGTGCCAGCAGCCCCCCGTTTGATAGCGGGACCCCAGAGACCCAGTACTTC
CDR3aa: CASSPPFDSGTPETQYF

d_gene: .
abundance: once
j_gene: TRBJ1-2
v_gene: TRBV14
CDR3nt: TGTGCCAGCAGCTATGGGCGGGGGAGAGCGAACTATGGCTACACCTTC
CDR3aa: CASSYGRGRANYGYTF

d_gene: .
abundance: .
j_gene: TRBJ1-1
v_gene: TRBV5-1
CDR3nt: TGCGCCAGCAGTCGGGAAATGAACACTGAAGCTTTCTTT
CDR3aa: CASSREMNTEAFF

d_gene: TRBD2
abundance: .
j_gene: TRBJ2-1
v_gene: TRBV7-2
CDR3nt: TGTGCCAGCAGCTTAGGTAGCGGGGGCTACAATGAGCAGTTCTTC
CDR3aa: CASSLGSGGYNEQFF

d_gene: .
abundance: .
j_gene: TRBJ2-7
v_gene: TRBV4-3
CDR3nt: TGCGCCAGCAGCCCCGCCGCGGCAGGGGCGGTCTACGAGCAGTACTTC
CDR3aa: CASSPAAAGAVYEQYF

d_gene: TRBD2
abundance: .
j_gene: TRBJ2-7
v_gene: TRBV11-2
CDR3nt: TGTGCCAGCAGCTTAGGGCGGGAGGGCTACGAGCAGTACTTC
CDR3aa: CASSLGREGYEQYF

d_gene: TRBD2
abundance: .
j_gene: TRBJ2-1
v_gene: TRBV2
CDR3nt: TGTGCCAGCACAGCGGGAGATCTCCATGAGCAGTTCTTC
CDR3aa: CASTAGDLHEQFF

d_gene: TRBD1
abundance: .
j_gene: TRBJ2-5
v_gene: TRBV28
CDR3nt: TGTGCCAGCAGTTTATTCCCCCCACCTGACAGGGGCGGAGAGACCCAGTACTTC
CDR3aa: CASSLFPPPDRGGETQYF

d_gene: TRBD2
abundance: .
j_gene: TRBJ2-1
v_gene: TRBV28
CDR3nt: TGTGCCAGCAGTTTCGTTGCGGGAGGGTTGGACAATGAGCAGTTCTTC
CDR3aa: CASSFVAGGLDNEQFF

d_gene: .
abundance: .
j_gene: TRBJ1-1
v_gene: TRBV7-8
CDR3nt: TGTGCCAGCAGCCCACCGGGGGACGAGGTCACTGAAGCTTTCTTT
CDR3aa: CASSPPGDEVTEAFF

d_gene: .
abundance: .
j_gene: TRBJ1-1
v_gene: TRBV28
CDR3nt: TGTGCCGAAGGGGGGGAGGAGGTGACTGAAGCTTTCTTT
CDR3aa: CAEGGEEVTEAFF

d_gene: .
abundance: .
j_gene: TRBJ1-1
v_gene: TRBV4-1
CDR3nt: TGCGCCAGCAGCCAAGATTACGGTGAAGCTTTCTTT
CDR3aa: CASSQDYGEAFF

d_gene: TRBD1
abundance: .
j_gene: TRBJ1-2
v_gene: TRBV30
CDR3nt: TGTGCCTGGAGCAAGCCGGGGACAGGATGGGACTATGGCTACACCTTC
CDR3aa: CAWSKPGTGWDYGYTF

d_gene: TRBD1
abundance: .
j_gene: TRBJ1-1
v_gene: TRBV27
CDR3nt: TGTGCCAGCAGTCTCGGGACAGGGGGCTTCACTGAAGCTTTCTTT
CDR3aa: CASSLGTGGFTEAFF

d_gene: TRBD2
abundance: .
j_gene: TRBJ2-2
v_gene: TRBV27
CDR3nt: TGTGCCAGCAGTTTAGTTAGCGGGAGTTCGTGGGAGCTGTTTTTT
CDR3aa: CASSLVSGSSWELFF

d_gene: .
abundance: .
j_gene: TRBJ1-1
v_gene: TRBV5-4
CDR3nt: TGTGCCAGCAGCTCCTCGAACACTGAAGCTTTCTTT
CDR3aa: CASSSSNTEAFF

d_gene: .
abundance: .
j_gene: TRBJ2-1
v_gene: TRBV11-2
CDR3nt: TGTGCCAGCAGCTTAGGAGGTGCGTACAATGAGCAGTTCTTC
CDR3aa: CASSLGGAYNEQFF